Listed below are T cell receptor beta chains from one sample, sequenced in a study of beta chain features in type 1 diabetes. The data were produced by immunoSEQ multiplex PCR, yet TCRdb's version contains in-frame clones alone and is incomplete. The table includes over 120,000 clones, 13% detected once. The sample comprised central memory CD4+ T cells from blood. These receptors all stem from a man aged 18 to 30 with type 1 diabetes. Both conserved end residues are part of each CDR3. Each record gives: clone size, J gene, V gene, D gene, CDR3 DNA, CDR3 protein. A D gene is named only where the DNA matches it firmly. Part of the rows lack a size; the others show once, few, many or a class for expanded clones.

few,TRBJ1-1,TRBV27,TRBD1,TGTGCCAGCAGCCGAACGAACAGGGGAACTGAAGCTTTCTTT,CASSRTNRGTEAFF
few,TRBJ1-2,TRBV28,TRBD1,TGTGCCAGCAGCTCGGGACAGGAAGATGGCTACACCTTC,CASSSGQEDGYTF
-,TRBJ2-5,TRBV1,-,TGCACCAGCAGCCATTGGCCGGGACTAGCGGGGGGGGTCGAGACCCAGTACTTC,CTSSHWPGLAGGVETQYF
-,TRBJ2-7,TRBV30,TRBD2,TGTGCCTGGAGTAAGCGGGGGAGTGTCCTTTGGACCTACGAGCAGTACTTC,CAWSKRGSVLWTYEQYF
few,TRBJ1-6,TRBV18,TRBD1,TGTGCCAGCTCACCCCGGACAGGGGGCGCCAATTCACCCCTCCACTTT,CASSPRTGGANSPLHF
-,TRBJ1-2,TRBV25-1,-,TGTGCCAGCAGTGAGTCCTCGGGGAGGCATGGCTACACCTTC,CASSESSGRHGYTF
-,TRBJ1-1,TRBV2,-,TGTGCCAGCAGTGAAAGAACGGGCCGAAAAGAAGCTTTCTTT,CASSERTGRKEAFF
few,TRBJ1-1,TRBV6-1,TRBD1,TGTGCCAGCAGTGTTCGGACAGGGGTCATGAACACTGAAGCTTTCTTT,CASSVRTGVMNTEAFF
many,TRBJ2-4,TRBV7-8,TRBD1,TGTGCCAGCAGCTTCCCAGGGGGAAACATTCAGTACTTC,CASSFPGGNIQYF
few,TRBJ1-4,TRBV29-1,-,TGCAGCGTAGTACAGGCAACTAATGAAAAACTGTTTTTT,CSVVQATNEKLFF
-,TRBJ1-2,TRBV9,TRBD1,TGTGCCAGCAGCGCCGGATACCGGGACAGGGAAGAGGATGGCTACACCTTC,CASSAGYRDREEDGYTF
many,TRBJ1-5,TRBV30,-,TGTGCCTTACGGGCTATGGGTGGCAATCAGCCCCAGCATTTT,CALRAMGGNQPQHF
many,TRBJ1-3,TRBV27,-,TGTGCCAGCAGTTCCCTCCAAGTGGGAGGAAACACCATATATTTT,CASSSLQVGGNTIYF
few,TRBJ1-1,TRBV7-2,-,TGTGCCAGCAGCTTAGGACCCAGGAAAGCTTTCTTT,CASSLGPRKAFF